A single count supports the clone carrying this T cell receptor beta chain. Repertoires were sampled repeatedly during chemoradiotherapy. This sample is part of a study of chemoradiotherapy in HPV16-positive cancers. Study at large: A couple of HPV16-positive patients' cells yielded candidate HPV-specific clones and common motifs.

Profiled with immunoSEQ multiplex PCR; TCRdb holds only in-frame clones, not every one. This table holds tens of thousands of clones, around 89% found once. The TCR originated in a human donor with HPV-associated anogenital cancer. This specimen consisted of blood, obtained from a patient who underwent chemoradiotherapy.

The CDR3 spells CAWMAGGTTEAFF. The CDR3, as DNA: TGTGCCTGGATGGCAGGCGGAACGACTGAAGCTTTCTTT. This chain links TRBV30 with TRBJ1-1; no clear D. V gave up 4 bases and J gave up 5 bases, with 14 bases separating them. CDR1 and CDR2 from the germline V gene are GTSNPN and SVGIG (reference sequence). This CDR3 is built from 13 residues.